This TCR beta chain derives from a study of blood T cell repertoires in COVID-19. Authors' processing steps: Amplification with reference gene primers provided the estimates of nucleated cell counts. Generated by immunoSEQ multiplex PCR, the TCRdb table keeps only in-frame clones and is missing some. V and J calls and clone size are as listed in that table; D and trimming were resolved from the DNA. The table lists 100,000 to 120,000 clones, around 81% of them singletons. Germline loops: CDR1 MNHEY, CDR2 SMNVEV (reference sequence). This CDR3 is 15 amino acids long. Trimming removed 3 bases at V and 10 bases at J, with 18 bases between.

The chain couples TRBV27 to TRBJ1-4, with D unresolved. This receptor was obtained from a woman in her 70s with acute or convalescent COVID-19. Sample: peripheral blood. The DNA for the CDR3 is TGTGCCAGCAGTTTTTCCCTTGCGGGAGCCAGAAAACTGTTTTTT. Amino acid sequence: CASSFSLAGARKLFF.